The rows below give T cell receptor beta chains drawn from one sample of a study of CD8+ T cells in alopecia areata. Some clones are missing from TCRdb's copy, which holds only in-frame ones; the method was immunoSEQ multiplex PCR. Of 100,000 to 150,000 clones detected, around 60% appear once; the ten largest clones hold around 6%. Sequences were derived from CD4+ T cells sorted from blood, sampled at week 4, from a patient treated with tofacitinib. The receptors stem from a human donor with alopecia areata. Each CDR3 is given with its conserved first and last residue. The order of the fields is D gene, clone size, V gene, J gene, CDR3 DNA, CDR3 protein. A D gene is named only where the DNA matches it firmly. Part of the rows lack a size; the others show once, few, many or a class for expanded clones.

d_call: -
clone_size: -
v_call: TRBV4-2
j_call: TRBJ1-5
cdr3_nt: TGTGCCAGCAGCCAAGATAGCTGGGCAGGGCCCCAGCATTTT
cdr3_aa: CASSQDSWAGPQHF

d_call: TRBD1
clone_size: -
v_call: TRBV27
j_call: TRBJ2-2
cdr3_nt: TGTGCCAGCAATACACAGGGGGCCGGGGAGCTGTTTTTT
cdr3_aa: CASNTQGAGELFF

d_call: TRBD1
clone_size: few
v_call: TRBV5-1
j_call: TRBJ2-6
cdr3_nt: TGCGCCAGCAGCTTCTCCGGGACAGGAGCTTCTGGGGCCAACGTCCTGACTTTC
cdr3_aa: CASSFSGTGASGANVLTF

d_call: -
clone_size: few
v_call: TRBV7-2
j_call: TRBJ1-2
cdr3_nt: TGTGCCAGCAGCAGGACGGCCGACTATGGCTACACCTTC
cdr3_aa: CASSRTADYGYTF

d_call: -
clone_size: -
v_call: TRBV7-9
j_call: TRBJ1-2
cdr3_nt: TGTGCCAGCACCGCCGACACAGGAAAATACTATGGCTACACCTTC
cdr3_aa: CASTADTGKYYGYTF

d_call: -
clone_size: -
v_call: TRBV5-1
j_call: TRBJ2-5
cdr3_nt: TGCGCCAGCAGCCTACAGGGACCTCAAGAGACCCAGTACTTC
cdr3_aa: CASSLQGPQETQYF

d_call: -
clone_size: -
v_call: TRBV6-5
j_call: TRBJ1-1
cdr3_nt: TGTGCCAGCAGTTACTCGGAACTACTCCGAGAAGCTTTCTTT
cdr3_aa: CASSYSELLREAFF

d_call: TRBD1
clone_size: -
v_call: TRBV7-9
j_call: TRBJ2-5
cdr3_nt: TGTGCCAGCAGCCAGGGACAGGGGTCGGAGACCCAGTACTTC
cdr3_aa: CASSQGQGSETQYF

d_call: -
clone_size: -
v_call: TRBV9
j_call: TRBJ1-1
cdr3_nt: TGTGCCAGCAGCGCCGACCCCCAGGGGAACACTGAAGCTTTCTTT
cdr3_aa: CASSADPQGNTEAFF

d_call: -
clone_size: -
v_call: TRBV5-4
j_call: TRBJ2-3
cdr3_nt: TGTGCCAGCAGGCCGCTCTCGACGAAATCCCGCACAGATACGCAGTATTTT
cdr3_aa: CASRPLSTKSRTDTQYF

d_call: -
clone_size: -
v_call: TRBV5-1
j_call: TRBJ2-5
cdr3_nt: TGCGCCAGCAGCTTGGGACCCCAAGAGACCCAGTACTTC
cdr3_aa: CASSLGPQETQYF

d_call: -
clone_size: -
v_call: TRBV5-1
j_call: TRBJ1-5
cdr3_nt: TGCGCCAGCAGCTTGGACCGCAATCAGCCCCAGCATTTT
cdr3_aa: CASSLDRNQPQHF

d_call: -
clone_size: -
v_call: TRBV7-9
j_call: TRBJ1-1
cdr3_nt: TGTGCCAGCAGCTTAAGCCGATGGGGCGACACTGAAGCTTTCTTT
cdr3_aa: CASSLSRWGDTEAFF

d_call: -
clone_size: few
v_call: TRBV9
j_call: TRBJ2-7
cdr3_nt: TGTGCCAGCGGGGGGCTCCGGGGAGGCGAGCAGTACTTC
cdr3_aa: CASGGLRGGEQYF

d_call: -
clone_size: -
v_call: TRBV27
j_call: TRBJ1-2
cdr3_nt: TGTGCCAGCAGTTCAGACCTGGGGAACTATGGCTACACCTTC
cdr3_aa: CASSSDLGNYGYTF

d_call: -
clone_size: once
v_call: TRBV15
j_call: TRBJ2-3
cdr3_nt: TGTGCCACCAGCAGAGCCTCCTTATTTGAAGATACGCAGTATTTT
cdr3_aa: CATSRASLFEDTQYF